The clone carrying this T cell receptor (beta chain) was counted a few times. Antigen unknown. These data are taken from a study of cytotoxic CD8 clonotypes in ibrutinib-treated CLL. General study findings and limits: Clonality was higher at baseline than in age-matched healthy donors and tracked circulating CD8+ T-cell counts.

Looked up from germline, CDR1 is SGDLS and CDR2 is YYNGEE. Trimming shortened V by 0 bases and J by 0 bases, and 10 bases separated the two germline ends. The CDR3 runs 17 residues. Assay: immunoSEQ multiplex PCR; the TCRdb copy retains only in-frame clones and omits some. Here the sample spans hundreds of thousands of clones, approximately 70% being singletons. The TCR originated in a human donor with chronic lymphocytic leukemia. This chain links TRBV9 with TRBJ1-6; D is perhaps TRBD1 (5 bases). The sample was PBMCs, taken after 12 months of ibrutinib treatment. The CDR3 DNA reads as TGTGCCAGCAGCGTAGGCGGGGGGAGCTCCTATAATTCACCCCTCCACTTT. It translates to CASSVGGGSSYNSPLHF.